This entry describes one TCR beta chain. CDR1 and CDR2 (germline): SGHVS, FQNEAQ. The V end was cut by 4 bases, the J end by 5 bases, with 11 bases between. The CDR3 consists of 14 residues. This sample is drawn from a study of blood T cell repertoires in COVID-19. Overall study context: COVID-19 samples collected from the United States, Italy and Spain covered acute and convalescent phases. T cells, B-cell-depleted T cells, or PBMCs provided the cDNA or gDNA that served as material.

Per the original data handling: Using reference gene primer amplification, nucleated cell counts were estimated. The assay was immunoSEQ multiplex PCR, and TCRdb's table has in-frame clones only and misses some. The V and J calls and clone size come from that table; D and trimming were worked out from the DNA. Counted here are about 120,000 clones, more than 65% occurring once; the ten biggest clones make up 2% to 2.5%. Sequencing was done on a sample of peripheral blood. This receptor was obtained from a woman in her 70s with acute or convalescent COVID-19. The genes are TRBV7-8 and TRBJ1-4; a possible D gene is TRBD1 (5 bases). CDR3 DNA: TGTGCCAGCAGCTCCCGGGACTGGAATGAAAAACTGTTTTTT. It yields the protein CASSSRDWNEKLFF.